The sequence of this T cell receptor (beta chain) was determined in a study of CD8+CD57+ T cells in acquired aplastic anemia. Germline loops: CDR1 SNHLY, CDR2 FYNNEI. V lost 4 bases, J lost 2 bases, and 6 bases lay in between. This CDR3 region has 13 residues. Patients picked for sequencing had shown CD8+CD57+ cell expansion detected by flow cytometry. Profiling that covered TCR beta VDJ and CDR3 relied on genomic DNA as its template. TCRdb re-derived calls from the reads in MiXCR, one entry per CDR3 protein. The profile shows about 160,000 distinct CDR3 sequences, less than 60% of them singletons. The specimen was sorted CD4+, CD8+, or CD8+CD57+ T cells (not recorded which) from PBMCs. The sequence came from a human donor with aplastic anemia. The V gene is TRBV2, the J gene TRBJ1-3, with unresolved D. The CDR3 DNA reads as TGTGCCAGCAGTGCCTACACTGGAAACACCATATATTTT. As protein: CASSAYTGNTIYF.